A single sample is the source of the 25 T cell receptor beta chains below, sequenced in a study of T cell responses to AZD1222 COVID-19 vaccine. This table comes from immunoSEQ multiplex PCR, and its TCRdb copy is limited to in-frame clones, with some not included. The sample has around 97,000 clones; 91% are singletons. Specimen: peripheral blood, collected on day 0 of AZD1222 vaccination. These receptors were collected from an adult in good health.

CDR3 DNA sequence: TGTGCCAGCAGCGTAGGCAGGGACCAAGAGACCCAGTACTTC. Translating it yields CASSVGRDQETQYF. This rearrangement joins TRBV9 to TRBJ2-5; possible D gene TRBD1, 5 bases. The ends were cut back, 0 bases at V and 0 bases at J, with 6 bases in the middle. This CDR3 spans 14 amino acids. Germline assignment: CDR1 SGDLS and CDR2 YYNGEE.

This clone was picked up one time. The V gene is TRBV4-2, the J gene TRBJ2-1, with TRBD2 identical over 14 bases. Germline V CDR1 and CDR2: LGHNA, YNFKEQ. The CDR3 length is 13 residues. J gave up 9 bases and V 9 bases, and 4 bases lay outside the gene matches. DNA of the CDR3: TGTGCCAGTGAGGGACTAGCGGGAGTTGAGCAGTTCTTC. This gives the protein CASEGLAGVEQFF.

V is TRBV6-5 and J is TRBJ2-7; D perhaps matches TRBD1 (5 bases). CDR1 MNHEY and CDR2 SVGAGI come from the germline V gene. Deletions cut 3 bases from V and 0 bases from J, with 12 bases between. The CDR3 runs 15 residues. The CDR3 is CASSYRGISSYEQYF. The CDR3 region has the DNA TGTGCCAGCAGTTATAGGGGAATAAGCTCCTACGAGCAGTACTTC.

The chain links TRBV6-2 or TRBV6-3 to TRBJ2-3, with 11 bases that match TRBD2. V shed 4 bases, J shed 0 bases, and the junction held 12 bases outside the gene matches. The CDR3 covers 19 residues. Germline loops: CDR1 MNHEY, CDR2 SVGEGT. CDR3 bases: TGTGCCAGCAGTTCTATGACGCCGGGACTAGCGGAGAGCACAGATACGCAGTATTTT. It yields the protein CASSSMTPGLAESTDTQYF.

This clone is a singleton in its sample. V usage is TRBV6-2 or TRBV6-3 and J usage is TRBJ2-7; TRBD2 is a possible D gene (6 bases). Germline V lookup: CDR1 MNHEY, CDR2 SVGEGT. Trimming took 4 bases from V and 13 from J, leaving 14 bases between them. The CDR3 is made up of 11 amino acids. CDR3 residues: CASSSWGGKYF. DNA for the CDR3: TGTGCCAGCAGTTCGTGGGGAGGTAAATACTTC.

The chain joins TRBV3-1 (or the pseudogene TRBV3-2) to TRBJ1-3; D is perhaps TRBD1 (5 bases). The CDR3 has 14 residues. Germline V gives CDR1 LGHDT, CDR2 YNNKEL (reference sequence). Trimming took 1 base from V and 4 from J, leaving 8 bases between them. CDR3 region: CASSQAGYGNTIYF. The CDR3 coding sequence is TGTGCCAGCAGCCAAGCAGGGTACGGAAACACCATATATTTT.

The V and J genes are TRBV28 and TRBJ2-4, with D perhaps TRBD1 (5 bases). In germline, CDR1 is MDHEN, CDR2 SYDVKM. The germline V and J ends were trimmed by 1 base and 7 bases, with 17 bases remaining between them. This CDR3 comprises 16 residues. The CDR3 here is CASSLSGFGRANIQYF. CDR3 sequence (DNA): TGTGCCAGCAGTTTATCAGGTTTTGGCAGGGCGAACATTCAGTACTTC. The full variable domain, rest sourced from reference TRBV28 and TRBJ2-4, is DVKVTQSSRYLVKRTGEKVFLECVQDMDHENMFWYRQDPGLGLRLIYFSYDVKMKEKGDIPEGYSVSREKKERFSLILESASTNQTSMYLCASSLSGFGRANIQYFGAGTRLSVL.

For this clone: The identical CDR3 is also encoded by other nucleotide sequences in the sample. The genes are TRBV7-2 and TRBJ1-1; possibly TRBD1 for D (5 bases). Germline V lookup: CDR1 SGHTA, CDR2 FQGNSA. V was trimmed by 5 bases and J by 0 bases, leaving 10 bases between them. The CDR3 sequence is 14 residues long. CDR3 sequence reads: CASSPGTVNTEAFF. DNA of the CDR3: TGTGCCAGCAGCCCCGGGACGGTGAACACTGAAGCTTTCTTT. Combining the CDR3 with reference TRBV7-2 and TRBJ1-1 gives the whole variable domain GAGVSQSPSNKVTEKGKDVELRCDPISGHTALYWYRQSLGQGLEFLIYFQGNSAPDKSGLPSDRFSAERTGGSVSTLTIQRTQQEDSAVYLCASSPGTVNTEAFFGQGTRLTVV.

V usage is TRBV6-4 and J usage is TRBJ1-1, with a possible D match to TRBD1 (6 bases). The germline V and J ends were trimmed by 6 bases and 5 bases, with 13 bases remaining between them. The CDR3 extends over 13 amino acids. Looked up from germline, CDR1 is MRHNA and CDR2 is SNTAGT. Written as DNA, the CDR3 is TGTGCCAGCAGGGACAGCGGGGGGACTGAAGCTTTCTTT. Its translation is CASRDSGGTEAFF.

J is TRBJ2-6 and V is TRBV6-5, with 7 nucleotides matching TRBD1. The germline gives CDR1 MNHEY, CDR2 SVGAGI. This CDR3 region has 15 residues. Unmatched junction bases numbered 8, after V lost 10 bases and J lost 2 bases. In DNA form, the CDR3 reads TGTGCCACCAAACCCAGGGGGACTGGGGCCAACGTCCTGACTTTC. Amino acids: CATKPRGTGANVLTF.

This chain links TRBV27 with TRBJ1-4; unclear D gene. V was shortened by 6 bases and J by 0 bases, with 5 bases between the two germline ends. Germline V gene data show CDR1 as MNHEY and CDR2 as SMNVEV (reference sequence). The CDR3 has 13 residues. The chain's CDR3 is CASRTATNEKLFF. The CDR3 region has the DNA TGTGCCAGCAGGACGGCAACTAATGAAAAACTGTTTTTT.

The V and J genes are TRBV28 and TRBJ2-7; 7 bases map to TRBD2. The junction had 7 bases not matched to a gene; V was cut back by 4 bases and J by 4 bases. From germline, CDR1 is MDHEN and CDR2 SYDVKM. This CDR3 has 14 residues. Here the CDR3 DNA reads TGTGCCAGCAGTTCGGGGGGTCCTTTATACGAGCAGTACTTC. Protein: CASSSGGPLYEQYF.

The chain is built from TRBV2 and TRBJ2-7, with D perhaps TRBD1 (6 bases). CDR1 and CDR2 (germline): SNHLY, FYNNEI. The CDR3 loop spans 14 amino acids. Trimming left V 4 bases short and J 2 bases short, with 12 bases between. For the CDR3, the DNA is TGTGCCAGCAGTGGGGGGCGTGTGGCCTACGAGCAGTACTTC. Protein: CASSGGRVAYEQYF.

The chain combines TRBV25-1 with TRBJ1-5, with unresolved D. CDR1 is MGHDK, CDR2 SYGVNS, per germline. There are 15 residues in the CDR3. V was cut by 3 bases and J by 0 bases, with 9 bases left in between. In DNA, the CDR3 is TGTGCCAGCAGTGATAACAGCTATAGCAATCAGCCCCAGCATTTT. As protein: CASSDNSYSNQPQHF.

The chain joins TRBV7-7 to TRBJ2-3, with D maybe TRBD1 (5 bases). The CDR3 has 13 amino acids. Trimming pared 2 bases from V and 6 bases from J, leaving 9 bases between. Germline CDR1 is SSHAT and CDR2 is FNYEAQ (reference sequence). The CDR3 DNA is TGTGCCAGCAGCTTAACGTCAGGGGATACGCAGTATTTT. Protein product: CASSLTSGDTQYF.

The CDR3 here is CASSLTAGGFLYNEQFF. The CDR3 DNA sequence: TGTGCCAGCAGCTTAACAGCGGGAGGATTCCTTTACAATGAGCAGTTCTTC. V and J are TRBV7-3 and TRBJ2-1, with 9 bases aligning to TRBD2. V lost 0 bases and J lost 4; bases outside the gene matches: 7. Per the germline V gene, CDR1 is SGHTA and CDR2 is FQGTGA. The CDR3 covers 17 residues.

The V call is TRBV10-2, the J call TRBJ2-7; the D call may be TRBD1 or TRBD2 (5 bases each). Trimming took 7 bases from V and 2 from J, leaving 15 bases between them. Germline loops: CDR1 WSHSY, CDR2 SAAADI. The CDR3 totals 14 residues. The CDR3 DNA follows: TGCGCCAGCACCTCCGGGACGGGAACCTACGAGCAGTACTTC. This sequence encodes CASTSGTGTYEQYF.

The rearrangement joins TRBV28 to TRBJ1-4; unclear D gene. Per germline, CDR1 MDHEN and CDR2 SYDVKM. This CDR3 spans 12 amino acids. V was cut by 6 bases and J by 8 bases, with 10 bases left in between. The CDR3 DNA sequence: TGTGCCAGCAGCAGGATAGGCGAAAAACTGTTTTTT. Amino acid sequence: CASSRIGEKLFF.

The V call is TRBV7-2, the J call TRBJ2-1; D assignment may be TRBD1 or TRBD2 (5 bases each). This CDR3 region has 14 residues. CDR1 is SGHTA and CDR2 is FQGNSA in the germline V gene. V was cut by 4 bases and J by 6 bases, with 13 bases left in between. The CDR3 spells CASSSPGRTNEQFF. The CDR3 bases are TGTGCCAGCAGCTCGCCGGGACGTACCAATGAGCAGTTCTTC.

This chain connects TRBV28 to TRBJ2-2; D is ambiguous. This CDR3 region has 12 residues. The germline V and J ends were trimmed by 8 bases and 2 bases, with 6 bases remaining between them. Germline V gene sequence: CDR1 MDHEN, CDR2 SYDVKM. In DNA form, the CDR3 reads TGTGCCAGCCTCCGTAACACCGGGGAGCTGTTTTTT. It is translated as CASLRNTGELFF.

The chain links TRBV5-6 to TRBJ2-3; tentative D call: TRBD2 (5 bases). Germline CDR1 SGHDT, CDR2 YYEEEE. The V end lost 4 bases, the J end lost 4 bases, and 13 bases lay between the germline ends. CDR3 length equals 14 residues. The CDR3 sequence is CASSDYIFPDTQYF. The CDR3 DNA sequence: TGTGCCAGCAGCGACTATATCTTCCCAGATACGCAGTATTTT.

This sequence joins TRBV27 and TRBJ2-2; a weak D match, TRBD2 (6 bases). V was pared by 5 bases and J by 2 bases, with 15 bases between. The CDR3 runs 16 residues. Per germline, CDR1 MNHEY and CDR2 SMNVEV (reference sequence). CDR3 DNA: TGTGCCAGCAGTCAAACCGGGACTCCCAACACCGGGGAGCTGTTTTTT. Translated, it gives CASSQTGTPNTGELFF.

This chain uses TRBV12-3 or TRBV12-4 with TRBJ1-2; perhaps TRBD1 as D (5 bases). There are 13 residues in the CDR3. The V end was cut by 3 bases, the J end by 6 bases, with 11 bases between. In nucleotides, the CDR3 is TGTGCCAGCAGTTTTAGGACACAGCATGGCTACACCTTC. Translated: CASSFRTQHGYTF.

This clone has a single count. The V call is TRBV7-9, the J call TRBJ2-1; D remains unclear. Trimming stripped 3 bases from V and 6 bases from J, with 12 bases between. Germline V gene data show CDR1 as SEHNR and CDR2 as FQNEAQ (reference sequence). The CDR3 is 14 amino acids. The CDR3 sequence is CASSLSISGNEQFF. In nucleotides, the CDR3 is TGTGCCAGCAGCTTGTCCATTTCCGGCAATGAGCAGTTCTTC.

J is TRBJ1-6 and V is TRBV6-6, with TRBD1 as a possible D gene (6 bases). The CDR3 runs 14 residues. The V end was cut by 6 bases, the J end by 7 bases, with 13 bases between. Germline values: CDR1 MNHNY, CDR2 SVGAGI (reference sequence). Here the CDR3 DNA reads TGTGCCAGCAGGCCTCAGGGGCGGAATTCACCCCTCCACTTT. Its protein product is CASRPQGRNSPLHF.